The T cell receptor (beta chain) described here comes from a study of T cells in Graves' hyperthyroidism and ophthalmopathy. There are many counts of this clonotype. Regions amplified from RNA transcripts were the TCR beta CDR3 regions. When the TCR CDR3 underwent first-round RT-PCR, the HTBI primer set was used. A single record per CDR3 protein comes from TCRdb applying MiXCR to the multiplex PCR reads. The table lists roughly 400,000 distinct CDR3 sequences, around 15% of them singletons, with around 27% in the top ten. Subjects with ophthalmopathy showed a Clinical Activity Score no lower than 3, a NOSPECS grade no lower than 4, and a duration shorter than 3 months. Germline V lookup: CDR1 DFQATT, CDR2 SNEGSKA (reference sequence). This CDR3 is 15 amino acids long. The ends lost 1 base at V and 7 bases at J; junction bases unmatched: 7.

Sequenced input: blood. This chain links TRBV20-1 with TRBJ2-1, with 10 bases lining up with TRBD2. This clonotype originated in a man over 45 with Graves' ophthalmopathy. CDR3 DNA: TGCAGTGCTAGAGGGGCCGGGACTAGCGATAATGAGCAGTTCTTC. It is translated as CSARGAGTSDNEQFF.